The following is a T cell receptor (beta chain) sequence with its context. Its antigen specificity is not known. Base qualities are missing; no much larger clone stands one base away. For sequencing of the TCRbeta CDR3 region, genomic DNA was extracted from the sorted cells. TCRbeta CDR3 regions were sequenced using the immunoSEQ Assay. Entries here come from immuneACCESS through TCRdb and include only in-frame sequences with V and J called. Some clones fail to appear in such tables; in the studies checked, an unresolved V gene covers under half of the shortfall, and the cause of the remainder is unknown. The sample profile shows roughly 77,000 clones; around nine tenths of them were found once. The ten largest make up about 0.7% of the sample. Patients with a history of autoimmune disease or receiving systemic immunosuppression were excluded from the trial. In every dose cohort, peripheral blood was drawn for TCR sequencing at baseline, cycle 4 day 1, and cycle 7 day 1. The samples were drawn from a first-in-human, open-label, multicenter phase I dose-escalation trial of ivuxolimab. Adults with locally advanced or metastatic head and neck squamous cell, hepatocellular, melanoma or renal cell carcinoma were enrolled in the trial. Before TCR sequencing, CD4+ T cells and CD8+ T cells from peripheral blood were sorted into separate populations.

The CDR3 goes from the cysteine to the phenylalanine over 12 residues. The kept DNA is CDR3 alone, 36 bases in frame from the first base. Reading the germline V gene (reference sequence) gives CDR1 SEHNR and CDR2 FQNEAQ. Clipping removes 5 bases from V and 7 bases from J, with 4 as the unmatched junction base count. The data were obtained in a study of OX40 agonist ivuxolimab in advanced cancers. Concerning the study at large: The costimulatory receptor OX40 (CD134) was targeted by ivuxolimab, a fully human IgG2 agonistic monoclonal antibody. Intravenous ivuxolimab was administered to patients every 2 weeks at six dose levels: 0.01, 0.1, 0.3, 1.5, 3 and 10 mg/kg. Of the approximately 50 patients in dose escalation, about 20 had hepatocellular carcinoma, roughly 15 had melanoma, 9 had renal cell carcinoma and 9 had head and neck cancer. A male proportion of almost 85% and a mean age of roughly 58 years, ranging from roughly 23 to 79, were recorded for the dose-escalation cohort. Prior anti-PD-1, anti-PD-L1 or anti-CTLA-4 therapy was permitted, and checkpoint inhibitors had been received by approximately 39% of dose-escalation patients. Partial responses occurred in three dose-escalation patients: two with cutaneous melanoma and one with hepatocellular carcinoma. Peripheral TCRbeta sequencing aimed to test whether ivuxolimab altered TCR sequence diversity and caused clonal T-cell expansion. The paper describes the monotherapy dose-escalation part (N ≈ 49 patients) of the phase I trial of ivuxolimab.

What the research found in general, with its limitations: Low levels of normalized T-cell clonal expansion were also seen in some nonresponding patients. Antigen specificity was not determined for the clonally expanded peripheral T cells. In the 0.1-3.0 mg/kg groups, partial responders were among the patients with the lowest normalized peripheral clonal expansion, particularly in CD8+ T cells. At doses of 0.1 to 3.0 mg/kg, clonal expansion of both CD4+ and CD8+ T cells in blood was seen between baseline and week 6. On average, CD8+ T cells showed more expanded clones than CD4+ T cells after ivuxolimab.

The receptor was derived from an adult with an advanced solid tumor such as melanoma, head and neck, liver or kidney cancer. The chain links TRBV7-9 with TRBJ1-1; TRBD1 matches 7 bases in the middle. Here the sequenced sample was CD4+ or CD8+ T cells sorted from blood, taken in a trial of the OX40 agonist ivuxolimab. The encoded CDR3 is CASSQQGLEAFF. The sequenced DNA is TGTGCCAGCAGCCAACAGGGGCTTGAAGCTTTCTTT.